This TCR beta chain was profiled in a study of early T cells in non-severe SARS-CoV-2 infection. Looking at the study overall: Sequencing of bulk RNA from unsorted whole blood was done, without chain pairing. Overall study results and limits: Private and CD4 specificities were missed by VDJdb matching, which favored anti-spike CD8 responses.

The protocol attached unique molecular identifiers to individual cDNA molecules. MiXCR, run by TCRdb on the 5' RACE reads, gives a single entry per CDR3 protein. Found here are approximately 77,000 distinct CDR3 sequences, roughly 15% of them singletons; the top ten hold roughly 12%. Germline V CDR1 and CDR2: DFQATT, SNEGSKA (reference sequence). V dropped 2 bases and J dropped 0; count of bases not matched to a gene: 6. The CDR3 runs 15 residues. This clonotype was seen more than once but under ten times. Its antigen is still unknown. What was sequenced was whole blood. The TCR sequence derives from an adult who was a healthcare worker with PCR-confirmed SARS-CoV-2 infection or an uninfected control (not recorded which). The V call is TRBV20-1, the J call TRBJ2-7; 8 bases align to TRBD2. The DNA for the CDR3 is TGCAGTGCTAGAAAAGGCGGGGGGAGCTCCTACGAGCAGTACTTC. Residues: CSARKGGGSSYEQYF.